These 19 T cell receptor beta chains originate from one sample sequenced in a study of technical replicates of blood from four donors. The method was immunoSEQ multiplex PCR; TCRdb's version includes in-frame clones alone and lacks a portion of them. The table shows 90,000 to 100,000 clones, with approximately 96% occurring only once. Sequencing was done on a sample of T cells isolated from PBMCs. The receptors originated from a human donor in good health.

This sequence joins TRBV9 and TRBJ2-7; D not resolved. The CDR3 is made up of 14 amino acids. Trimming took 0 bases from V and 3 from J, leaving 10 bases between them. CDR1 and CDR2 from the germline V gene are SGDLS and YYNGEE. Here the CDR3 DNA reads TGTGCCAGCAGCGTAGGGCAGTCCGACTACGAGCAGTACTTC. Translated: CASSVGQSDYEQYF.

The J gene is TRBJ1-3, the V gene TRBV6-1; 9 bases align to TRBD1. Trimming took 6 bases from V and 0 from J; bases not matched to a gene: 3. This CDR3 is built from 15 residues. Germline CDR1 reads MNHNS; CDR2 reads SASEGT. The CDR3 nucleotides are TGTGCCAGCAGCGGGACAGGGAGCTCTGGAAACACCATATATTTT. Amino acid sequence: CASSGTGSSGNTIYF.

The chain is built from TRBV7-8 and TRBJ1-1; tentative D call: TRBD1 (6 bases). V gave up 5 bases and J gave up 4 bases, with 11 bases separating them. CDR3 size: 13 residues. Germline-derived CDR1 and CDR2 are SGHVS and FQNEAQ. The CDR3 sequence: CASSPGGFTEAFF. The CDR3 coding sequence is TGTGCCAGCAGCCCGGGGGGCTTCACTGAAGCTTTCTTT.

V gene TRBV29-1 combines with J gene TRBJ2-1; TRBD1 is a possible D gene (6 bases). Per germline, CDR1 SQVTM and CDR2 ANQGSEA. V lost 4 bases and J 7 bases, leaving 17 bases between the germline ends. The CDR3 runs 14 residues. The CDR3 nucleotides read TGCAGCGTTGCCAGGGGCCCACTGGGGAATGAGCAGTTCTTC. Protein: CSVARGPLGNEQFF.

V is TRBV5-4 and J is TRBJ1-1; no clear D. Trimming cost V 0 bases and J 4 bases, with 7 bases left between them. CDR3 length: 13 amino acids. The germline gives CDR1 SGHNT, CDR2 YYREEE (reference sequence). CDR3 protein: CASSLESVTEAFF. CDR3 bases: TGTGCCAGCAGCTTGGAATCGGTCACTGAAGCTTTCTTT.

Here the CDR3 DNA reads TGTGCCGCGCGGTCGACTAGCTTAGACACAGATACGCAGTATTTT. Protein: CAARSTSLDTDTQYF. This chain joins TRBV10-3 and TRBJ2-3; 7 nucleotides match TRBD2. This CDR3 has 15 amino acids. Trimming removed 11 bases from V and 2 bases from J; junction bases left unmatched: 13. Per the germline V gene, CDR1 is ENHRY and CDR2 is SYGVKD.

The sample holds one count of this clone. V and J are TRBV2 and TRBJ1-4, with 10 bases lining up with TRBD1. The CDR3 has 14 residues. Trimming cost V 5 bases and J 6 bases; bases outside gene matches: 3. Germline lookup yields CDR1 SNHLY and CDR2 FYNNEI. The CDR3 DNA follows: TGTGCCAGCAGTCTGACAGGGGGCTATGAAAAACTGTTTTTT. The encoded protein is CASSLTGGYEKLFF.

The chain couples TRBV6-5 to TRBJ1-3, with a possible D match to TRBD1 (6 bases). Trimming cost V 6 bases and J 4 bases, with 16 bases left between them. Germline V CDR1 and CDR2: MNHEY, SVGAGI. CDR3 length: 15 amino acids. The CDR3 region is CASRQGGGSGNTIYF. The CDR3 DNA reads TGTGCCAGCAGGCAAGGGGGGGGTTCGGGAAACACCATATATTTT.

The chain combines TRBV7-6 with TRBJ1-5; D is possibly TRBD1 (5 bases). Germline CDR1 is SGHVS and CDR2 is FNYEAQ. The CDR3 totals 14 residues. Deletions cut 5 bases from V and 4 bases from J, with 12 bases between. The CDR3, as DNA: TGTGCCAGCAGCCTTCTGGAGGGGAATCAGCCCCAGCATTTT. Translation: CASSLLEGNQPQHF.

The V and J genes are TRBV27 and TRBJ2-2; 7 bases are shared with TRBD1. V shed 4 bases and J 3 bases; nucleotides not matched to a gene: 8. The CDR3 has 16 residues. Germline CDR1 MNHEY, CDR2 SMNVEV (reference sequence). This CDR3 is CASSWIPGQHTGELFF. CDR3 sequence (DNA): TGTGCCAGCAGTTGGATCCCGGGACAGCACACCGGGGAGCTGTTTTTT.

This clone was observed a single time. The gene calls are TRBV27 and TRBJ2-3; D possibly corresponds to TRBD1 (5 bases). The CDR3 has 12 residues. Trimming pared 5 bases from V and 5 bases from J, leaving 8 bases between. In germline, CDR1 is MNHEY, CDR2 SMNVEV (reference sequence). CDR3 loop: CASSLGEDTQYF. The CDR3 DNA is TGTGCCAGCAGTCTAGGGGAAGATACGCAGTATTTT.

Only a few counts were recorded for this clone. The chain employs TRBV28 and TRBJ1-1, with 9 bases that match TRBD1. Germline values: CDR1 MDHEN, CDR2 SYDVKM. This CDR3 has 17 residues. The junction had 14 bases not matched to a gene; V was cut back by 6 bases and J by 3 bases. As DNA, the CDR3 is TGTGCCAGCAGCCAAGTCTGGAACAGGGGGCTGGACACTGAAGCTTTCTTT. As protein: CASSQVWNRGLDTEAFF.

For the CDR3, the DNA is TGTGCCAGCAGGCAGGCAGGGACAGGGAACACCGGGGAGCTGTTTTTT. Translating gives CASRQAGTGNTGELFF. V is TRBV6-6 and J is TRBJ2-2, with 8 nucleotides matching TRBD1. Trimming at V came to 6 bases and at J to 1 base, leaving 7 bases not matched to a gene. The length of the CDR3 is 16 residues. Germline V CDR1 and CDR2: MNHNY, SVGAGI (reference sequence).

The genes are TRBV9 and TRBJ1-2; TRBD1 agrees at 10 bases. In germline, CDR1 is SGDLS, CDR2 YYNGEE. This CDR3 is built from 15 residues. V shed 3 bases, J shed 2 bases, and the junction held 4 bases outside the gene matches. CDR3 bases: TGTGCCAGCAGCGGGACAGGGGGTTCCAACTATGGCTACACCTTC. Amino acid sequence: CASSGTGGSNYGYTF. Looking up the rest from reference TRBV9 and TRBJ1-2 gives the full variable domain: DSGVTQTPKHLITATGQRVTLRCSPRSGDLSVYWYQQSLDQGLQFLIQYYNGEERAKGNILERFSAQQFPDLHSELNLSSLELGDSALYFCASSGTGGSNYGYTFGSGTRLTVV.

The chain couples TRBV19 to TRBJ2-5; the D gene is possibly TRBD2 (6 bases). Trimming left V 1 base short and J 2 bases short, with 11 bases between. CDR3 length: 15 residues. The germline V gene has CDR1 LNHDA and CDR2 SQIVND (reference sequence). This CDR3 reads CASSIGGTEQETQYF. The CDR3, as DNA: TGTGCCAGTAGTATAGGGGGGACTGAACAAGAGACCCAGTACTTC.

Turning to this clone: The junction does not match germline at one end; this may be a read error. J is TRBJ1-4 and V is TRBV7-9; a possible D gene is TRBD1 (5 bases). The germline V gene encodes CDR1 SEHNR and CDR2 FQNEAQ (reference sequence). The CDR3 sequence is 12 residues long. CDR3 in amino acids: CASSPGEGRVAF. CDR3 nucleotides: TGTGCCAGCAGCCCGGGGGAGGGTCGGGTTGCTTTT.

In nucleotides, the CDR3 is TGTGCCAGTAGCCCGCGGGAGTCAGCAGATACGCAGTATTTT. Protein: CASSPRESADTQYF. This chain links TRBV19 with TRBJ2-3, with 7 positions matching TRBD2. Looked up from germline, CDR1 is LNHDA and CDR2 is SQIVND (reference sequence). This CDR3 has 14 amino acids. The J segment lost 4 bases and the V segment lost 6 bases, leaving 7 bases of the junction unmatched.

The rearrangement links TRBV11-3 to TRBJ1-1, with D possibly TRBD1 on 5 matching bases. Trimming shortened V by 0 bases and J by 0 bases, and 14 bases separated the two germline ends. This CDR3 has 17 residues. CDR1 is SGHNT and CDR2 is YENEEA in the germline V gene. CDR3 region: CASSLEGPFIVNTEAFF. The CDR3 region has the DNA TGTGCCAGCAGCTTAGAGGGGCCGTTTATAGTGAACACTGAAGCTTTCTTT.

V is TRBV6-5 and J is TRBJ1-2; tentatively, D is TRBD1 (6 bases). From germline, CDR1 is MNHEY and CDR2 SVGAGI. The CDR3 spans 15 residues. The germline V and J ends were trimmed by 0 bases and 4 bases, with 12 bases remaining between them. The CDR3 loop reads CASSYSPEGVYGYTF. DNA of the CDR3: TGTGCCAGCAGTTACTCACCCGAGGGGGTCTATGGCTACACCTTC.